These T cell receptor beta chains were read from a single sample in a study of Ad26.COV2.S vaccination and SARS-CoV-2 variants. TCRdb's table, derived via immunoSEQ multiplex PCR, lists solely in-frame clones and lacks some. The sample has some 180,000 clones, around 90% seen once. Sequenced here: peripheral blood, sampled after recovery from COVID-19. Receptor source: a human donor who had recovered from COVID-19. The CDR3 runs from the conserved cysteine through the conserved F or W. Each record gives: J gene, clone size, D gene, V gene, CDR3 protein, CDR3 DNA. The D gene is left open where the match is weak. A row's size may be missing; if present it is once, few, many or a size class.

J: TRBJ2-3
size: few
D: .
V: TRBV23-1
CDR3: CARSRESTDTQYF
DNA: TGCGCCAGGAGCAGGGAGAGCACAGATACGCAGTATTTT

J: TRBJ1-6
size: .
D: TRBD1
V: TRBV19
CDR3: CASRDRGQDNSPLHF
DNA: TGTGCCAGTAGGGACAGGGGGCAAGATAATTCACCCCTCCACTTT

J: TRBJ2-1
size: .
D: TRBD2
V: TRBV9
CDR3: CASSAPKLAGNEQFF
DNA: TGTGCCAGCAGCGCCCCCAAACTAGCGGGTAATGAGCAGTTCTTC

J: TRBJ2-5
size: .
D: .
V: TRBV7-3
CDR3: CASSSQGPRETQYF
DNA: TGTGCCAGCAGCTCACAGGGTCCCCGAGAGACCCAGTACTTC

J: TRBJ1-3
size: .
D: .
V: TRBV6-1
CDR3: CASSETGLSGNTIYF
DNA: TGTGCCAGCAGTGAAACAGGGCTATCTGGAAACACCATATATTTT

J: TRBJ2-7
size: .
D: .
V: TRBV7-8
CDR3: CASSFGLASREQYF
DNA: TGTGCCAGCAGCTTTGGGCTAGCCTCCCGCGAGCAGTACTTC

J: TRBJ2-7
size: .
D: .
V: TRBV18
CDR3: CASSPAGIGTIEQYF
DNA: TGTGCCAGCTCACCTGCCGGGATCGGGACAATCGAGCAGTACTTC

J: TRBJ2-1
size: .
D: TRBD2
V: TRBV7-3
CDR3: CASSSRGTSINEQFF
DNA: TGTGCCAGCAGCTCCCGGGGGACTAGCATCAATGAGCAGTTCTTC

J: TRBJ1-5
size: .
D: TRBD1
V: TRBV7-8
CDR3: CASSLFGQGPQPQHF
DNA: TGTGCCAGCAGCTTATTTGGACAGGGCCCTCAGCCCCAGCATTTT

J: TRBJ1-2
size: .
D: .
V: TRBV4-2
CDR3: CASSQDPAGHSYGYTF
DNA: TGTGCCAGCAGCCAAGATCCCGCAGGGCACTCCTATGGCTACACCTTC

J: TRBJ1-2
size: .
D: .
V: TRBV6-5
CDR3: CASSYSPGGGYTF
DNA: TGTGCCAGCAGTTACAGCCCGGGGGGGGGCTACACCTTC

J: TRBJ2-4
size: .
D: TRBD1
V: TRBV29-1
CDR3: CSVEGLGGTGNIQYF
DNA: TGCAGCGTTGAAGGGCTCGGCGGGACAGGGAACATTCAGTACTTC

J: TRBJ1-4
size: .
D: .
V: TRBV6-1
CDR3: CASSGGTVSLGEKLFF
DNA: TGTGCCAGCAGTGGGGGGACGGTCTCCCTCGGGGAAAAACTGTTTTTT

J: TRBJ2-2
size: .
D: .
V: TRBV9
CDR3: CASSAVGAGGELFF
DNA: TGTGCCAGCAGCGCAGTGGGGGCCGGCGGGGAGCTGTTTTTT

J: TRBJ1-1
size: .
D: .
V: TRBV2
CDR3: CASSEGYEAFF
DNA: TGTGCCAGCAGTGAAGGTTATGAAGCTTTCTTT

J: TRBJ1-2
size: .
D: .
V: TRBV4-1
CDR3: CASSQVLARGGYTF
DNA: TGCGCCAGCAGCCAAGTCCTGGCGAGGGGGGGCTACACCTTC

J: TRBJ1-3
size: .
D: .
V: TRBV19
CDR3: CASTPPGRVRRNTIYF
DNA: TGTGCCAGTACCCCTCCGGGTAGAGTCCGACGGAACACCATATATTTT

J: TRBJ2-7
size: .
D: .
V: TRBV5-6
CDR3: CASSPGRAYEQYF
DNA: TGTGCCAGCAGCCCCGGGCGGGCCTACGAGCAGTACTTC

J: TRBJ2-1
size: .
D: TRBD2
V: TRBV10-3
CDR3: CAITGLATYNEQFF
DNA: TGTGCCATCACTGGACTAGCGACATACAATGAGCAGTTCTTC

J: TRBJ2-7
size: .
D: .
V: TRBV5-1
CDR3: CASSFGGGVVGYEQYF
DNA: TGCGCCAGCAGCTTTGGGGGGGGCGTTGTGGGCTACGAGCAGTACTTC

J: TRBJ1-6
size: few
D: .
V: TRBV7-9
CDR3: CASSSFLGWAYNSPLHF
DNA: TGTGCCAGCAGTTCCTTTTTGGGGTGGGCCTATAATTCACCCCTCCACTTT

J: TRBJ1-5
size: .
D: .
V: TRBV19
CDR3: CASRTNWRGNQPQHF
DNA: TGTGCCAGTAGGACGAACTGGCGGGGCAATCAGCCCCAGCATTTT

J: TRBJ1-1
size: .
D: TRBD1
V: TRBV3-1/TRBV3-2
CDR3: CASSTNGQANVEAFF
DNA: TGTGCCAGCAGCACAAACGGACAGGCCAATGTTGAAGCTTTCTTT

J: TRBJ2-7
size: .
D: .
V: TRBV2
CDR3: CASSARYEQYF
DNA: TGTGCCAGCAGTGCCCGATACGAGCAGTACTTC

J: TRBJ1-3
size: .
D: .
V: TRBV30
CDR3: CAWNPGNTIYF
DNA: TGTGCCTGGAACCCGGGAAACACCATATATTTT

J: TRBJ1-3
size: .
D: TRBD1
V: TRBV18
CDR3: CASSPIGTGVSAGNTIYF
DNA: TGTGCCAGCTCACCAATTGGGACAGGGGTTTCGGCTGGAAACACCATATATTTT

J: TRBJ2-3
size: .
D: TRBD2
V: TRBV6-1
CDR3: CASSAASGGPSLNTQYF
DNA: TGTGCCAGCAGTGCGGCTAGCGGGGGGCCTTCCCTGAATACGCAGTATTTT

J: TRBJ2-3
size: .
D: .
V: TRBV29-1
CDR3: CSVEEVTEAKAPDTQYF
DNA: TGCAGCGTTGAAGAGGTCACAGAAGCGAAGGCCCCAGATACGCAGTATTTT

J: TRBJ1-4
size: .
D: TRBD1
V: TRBV3-1/TRBV3-2
CDR3: CASSPTGGGEKLFF
DNA: TGTGCCAGCAGCCCCACAGGGGGGGGTGAAAAACTGTTTTTT

J: TRBJ2-3
size: .
D: TRBD2
V: TRBV10-3
CDR3: CAISEPGLVPDTQYF
DNA: TGTGCCATCAGTGAGCCGGGACTAGTCCCAGATACGCAGTATTTT

J: TRBJ2-2
size: .
D: .
V: TRBV9
CDR3: CASSVSGELFF
DNA: TGTGCCAGCAGCGTATCCGGGGAGCTGTTTTTT

J: TRBJ1-1
size: .
D: .
V: TRBV25-1
CDR3: CASSSPGITEAFF
DNA: TGTGCCAGCAGCAGCCCAGGGATCACTGAAGCTTTCTTT

J: TRBJ1-6
size: .
D: .
V: TRBV6-6
CDR3: CASSSTGFNSPLHF
DNA: TGTGCCAGCAGTTCGACAGGTTTTAATTCACCCCTCCACTTT

J: TRBJ1-3
size: few
D: .
V: TRBV5-1
CDR3: CASSFASEGNTIYF
DNA: TGCGCCAGCAGCTTTGCGTCTGAAGGAAACACCATATATTTT

J: TRBJ2-5
size: once
D: TRBD2
V: TRBV13
CDR3: CASSLGSGGASETQYF
DNA: TGTGCCAGCAGCTTAGGGAGCGGGGGGGCGTCAGAGACCCAGTACTTC

J: TRBJ2-7
size: few
D: TRBD2
V: TRBV5-5
CDR3: CASSLTTAGFYEQYF
DNA: TGTGCCAGCAGCTTAACGACAGCGGGGTTCTACGAGCAGTACTTC

J: TRBJ2-1
size: .
D: .
V: TRBV9
CDR3: CASSVGSVSSYNEQFF
DNA: TGTGCCAGCAGCGTGGGTAGCGTCAGCTCCTACAATGAGCAGTTCTTC

J: TRBJ1-6
size: few
D: .
V: TRBV5-1
CDR3: CASSLDRVGNSPLHF
DNA: TGCGCCAGCAGCTTGGACAGGGTGGGCAATTCACCCCTCCACTTT

J: TRBJ2-7
size: .
D: .
V: TRBV15
CDR3: CATSRDLWGGQYF
DNA: TGTGCCACCAGCAGAGATCTATGGGGTGGGCAGTACTTC

J: TRBJ1-1
size: .
D: .
V: TRBV14
CDR3: CASSHVPTEAFF
DNA: TGTGCCAGCAGCCACGTACCTACTGAAGCTTTCTTT